These T cell receptor beta chains were read from a single sample in a study of blood T cell repertoires in COVID-19. Libraries were prepared by immunoSEQ multiplex PCR; TCRdb keeps only in-frame clonotypes and omits some of them. The profile shows under 250,000 clones, roughly four fifths of them singletons. Sequenced: peripheral blood. The receptors were gathered from a woman in her forties or fifties with active or convalescent COVID-19. The CDR3 runs from the conserved cysteine through the conserved F or W. D genes are given only for firm matches. Where a row states a size, it is once, few, many or the class of an expanded clone; other rows omit it.

CDR3: CAISSSTGGNTIYF; DNA: TGTGCCATCAGTAGCTCGACAGGGGGAAACACCATATATTTT; J: TRBJ1-3; V: TRBV10-3; D: TRBD1; length: 14; size: NA
CDR3: CASSLGTSGITGELFF; DNA: TGTGCCAGCAGCTTAGGTACTAGCGGGATTACCGGGGAGCTGTTTTTT; J: TRBJ2-2; V: TRBV13; D: TRBD2; length: 16; size: once
CDR3: CASSLSAGEGHEQFF; DNA: TGTGCCAGCAGTTTATCCGCGGGGGAGGGGCATGAGCAGTTCTTC; J: TRBJ2-1; V: TRBV28; D: TRBD2; length: 15; size: once
CDR3: CASSPATSGSNEQFF; DNA: TGTGCCAGCTCACCAGCGACTAGCGGGTCCAATGAGCAGTTCTTC; J: TRBJ2-1; V: TRBV18; D: TRBD2; length: 15; size: NA
CDR3: CASSLDGQGNRGYTF; DNA: TGCGCCAGCAGCTTAGACGGCCAGGGGAACCGTGGCTACACCTTC; J: TRBJ1-2; V: TRBV5-1; D: NA; length: 15; size: NA
CDR3: CASSLGAGGPDTQYF; DNA: TGTGCCAGCAGCTTAGGTGCGGGGGGGCCGGATACGCAGTATTTT; J: TRBJ2-3; V: TRBV11-3; D: TRBD2; length: 15; size: NA
CDR3: CASSPGTAGNQPQHF; DNA: TGTGCCAGCTCACCAGGGACAGCGGGCAATCAGCCCCAGCATTTT; J: TRBJ1-5; V: TRBV18; D: TRBD1; length: 15; size: NA
CDR3: CASSFGASGGLGTQYF; DNA: TGTGCCAGCAGTTTCGGGGCTAGCGGGGGTTTGGGGACCCAGTACTTC; J: TRBJ2-5; V: TRBV28; D: TRBD2; length: 16; size: NA
CDR3: CASSQYKGQSYEQYF; DNA: TGTGCCAGCAGTCAGTATAAGGGACAGTCCTACGAGCAGTACTTC; J: TRBJ2-7; V: TRBV28; D: TRBD1; length: 15; size: NA
CDR3: CASSPLAGGTLTGELFF; DNA: TGTGCCAGCTCACCACTAGCGGGAGGGACCCTTACCGGGGAGCTGTTTTTT; J: TRBJ2-2; V: TRBV18; D: TRBD2; length: 17; size: NA
CDR3: CASSLETVLNTEAFF; DNA: TGCGCCAGCAGCTTAGAAACTGTCTTGAACACTGAAGCTTTCTTT; J: TRBJ1-1; V: TRBV5-1; D: NA; length: 15; size: NA
CDR3: CASSLARGDRPYNEQFF; DNA: TGCGCCAGCAGCTTGGCCCGGGGGGATCGGCCCTACAATGAGCAGTTCTTC; J: TRBJ2-1; V: TRBV5-1; D: TRBD2; length: 17; size: NA
CDR3: CASSMGQGVYQPQHF; DNA: TGTGCCAGCAGCATGGGACAGGGGGTCTATCAGCCCCAGCATTTT; J: TRBJ1-5; V: TRBV5-6; D: TRBD1; length: 15; size: NA
CDR3: CASSLEGGAEKLFF; DNA: TGTGCCAGCAGCTTGGAGGGGGGGGCTGAAAAACTGTTTTTT; J: TRBJ1-4; V: TRBV5-4; D: NA; length: 14; size: NA
CDR3: CASSESSLAGEVGQYF; DNA: TGCGCCAGCAGTGAGTCGAGCCTAGCGGGAGAGGTCGGGCAGTACTTC; J: TRBJ2-7; V: TRBV10-1; D: TRBD2; length: 16; size: NA